Given below is one T cell receptor (beta chain) in context. The sample is drawn from a study of blood T cell repertoires in COVID-19. On the study more broadly: Sources were T cells, B-cell-depleted T cells, or PBMCs; the material itself was cDNA or gDNA.

From germline, CDR1 is GTSNPN and CDR2 SVGIG (reference sequence). This CDR3 region has 14 residues. V was trimmed by 2 bases and J by 4 bases, leaving 14 bases between them. TCRdb's copy holds only in-frame clones and misses some; the assay was immunoSEQ multiplex PCR. The data show roughly 270,000 clones, with less than 85% seen just once and roughly 2.5% held by the top ten. The receptor was derived from a woman between 50 and 59 years old who had recovered from COVID-19. The specimen sequenced was PBMCs or T cells enriched from blood (not recorded which). The V call is TRBV30, the J call TRBJ1-1; the D gene is possibly TRBD1 (5 bases). The CDR3 sequence is CAWSMGPSGTEAFF. The CDR3 coding sequence is TGTGCCTGGAGTATGGGGCCATCGGGCACTGAAGCTTTCTTT.